Shown below are 9 T cell receptor beta chains from a single sample sequenced in a study of cytomegalovirus exposure and HLA in healthy donors. TCRdb's copy holds only in-frame clones and misses some; the assay was immunoSEQ multiplex PCR. The sample holds 150,000 to 160,000 clones, 86% seen once. Sequencing was carried out using PBMCs. The receptors stem from a man between 18 and 35 years old in good health and CMV-seropositive.

V is TRBV7-2 and J is TRBJ1-6, with TRBD1 matching 7 bases. The CDR3 spans 16 residues. CDR1 is SGHTA and CDR2 is FQGNSA in the germline V gene. The junction had 6 bases not matched to a gene; V was cut back by 4 bases and J by 3 bases. CDR3 protein: CASSSLGGGYNSPLHF. The CDR3 DNA reads as TGTGCCAGCAGCTCCCTAGGGGGCGGCTATAATTCACCCCTCCACTTT.

The gene calls are TRBV9 and TRBJ2-4; D might be TRBD2 (5 bases). The V end lost 0 bases, the J end lost 0 bases, and 16 bases lay between the germline ends. The CDR3 runs 18 residues. CDR1 SGDLS and CDR2 YYNGEE come from the germline V gene. This CDR3 is CASSVVGGGMLAKNIQYF. CDR3 sequence (DNA): TGTGCCAGCAGCGTAGTTGGCGGAGGAATGCTAGCCAAAAACATTCAGTACTTC.

The sample holds a few counts of this clone. The rearrangement uses TRBV4-1 and TRBJ2-7; TRBD1 matches 7 bases. Looked up from germline, CDR1 is MGHRA and CDR2 is YSYEKL. With V trimmed by 0 bases and J by 2 bases, 7 bases remained unmatched. The length of the CDR3 is 16 residues. For the CDR3, the DNA is TGCGCCAGCAGCCAAGATCGAACCGGGACAGCCTACGAGCAGTACTTC. It specifies CASSQDRTGTAYEQYF.

The V and J genes are TRBV6-5 and TRBJ2-6; D unresolved. Trimming shortened V by 0 bases and J by 4 bases, and 10 bases separated the two germline ends. Germline assignment: CDR1 MNHEY and CDR2 SVGAGI. The CDR3 extends over 16 amino acids. The CDR3 DNA reads as TGTGCCAGCAGTTACTCGATGTACTCGGGGGCCAACGTCCTGACTTTC. Amino acids: CASSYSMYSGANVLTF.

V usage is TRBV5-4 and J usage is TRBJ2-1, with D perhaps matching TRBD2 (6 bases). This CDR3 region has 16 residues. CDR1 SGHNT and CDR2 YYREEE come from the germline V gene (reference sequence). V lost 0 bases to trimming and J lost 4 bases, with 14 bases between them. CDR3 coding DNA: TGTGCCAGCAGCTTGGGAGGCGGGGCGAATTACAATGAGCAGTTCTTC. This gives the protein CASSLGGGANYNEQFF.

The V call is TRBV27, the J call TRBJ2-1, with D possibly matching TRBD1 (6 bases). Trimming took 0 bases from V and 4 from J, leaving 13 bases between them. The CDR3 consists of 16 residues. Germline V gene data show CDR1 as MNHEY and CDR2 as SMNVEV (reference sequence). This CDR3 reads CASSLSVQGPYNEQFF. The CDR3 bases are TGTGCCAGCAGTTTATCAGTGCAGGGGCCTTACAATGAGCAGTTCTTC.

The V call is TRBV30, the J call TRBJ1-3, with unresolved D. The CDR3 has 12 residues. The germline CDR1 and CDR2 sequences are GTSNPN and SVGIG (reference sequence). V lost 2 bases to trimming and J lost 5 bases, with 7 bases between them. For the CDR3, the DNA is TGTGCCTGGAGTTTCCTAAGAAACACCATATATTTT. Amino acid sequence: CAWSFLRNTIYF.

The chain combines TRBV5-6 with TRBJ1-2; 7 bases map to TRBD1. V dropped 0 bases and J dropped 5; count of bases not matched to a gene: 10. Germline loops: CDR1 SGHDT, CDR2 YYEEEE. This CDR3 contains 16 residues. The CDR3 coding sequence is TGTGCCAGCAGCTTGGGCCAACAGGGGATGTGGTATGGCTACACCTTC. Protein sequence: CASSLGQQGMWYGYTF. Using reference TRBV5-6 and TRBJ1-2 for the parts outside the CDR3, the full variable domain is DAGVTQSPTHLIKTRGQQVTLRCSPKSGHDTVSWYQQALGQGPQFIFQYYEEEERQRGNFPDRFSGHQFPNYSSELNVNALLLGDSALYLCASSLGQQGMWYGYTFGSGTRLTVV.

The chain joins TRBV7-9 to TRBJ1-1; D uncertain. This CDR3 is 14 amino acids long. In germline, CDR1 is SEHNR, CDR2 FQNEAQ (reference sequence). With 5 bases removed from V and 1 base from J, the gap between germline ends came to 11 bases. The CDR3 region is CASSPPTGNTEAFF. In nucleotides, the CDR3 is TGTGCCAGCAGCCCACCCACCGGGAACACTGAAGCTTTCTTT. The complete variable domain, with remaining parts taken from reference TRBV7-9 and TRBJ1-1, reads DTGVSQNPRHKITKRGQNVTFRCDPISEHNRLYWYRQTLGQGPEFLTYFQNEAQLEKSRLLSDRFSAERPKGSFSTLEIQRTEQGDSAMYLCASSPPTGNTEAFFGQGTRLTVV.